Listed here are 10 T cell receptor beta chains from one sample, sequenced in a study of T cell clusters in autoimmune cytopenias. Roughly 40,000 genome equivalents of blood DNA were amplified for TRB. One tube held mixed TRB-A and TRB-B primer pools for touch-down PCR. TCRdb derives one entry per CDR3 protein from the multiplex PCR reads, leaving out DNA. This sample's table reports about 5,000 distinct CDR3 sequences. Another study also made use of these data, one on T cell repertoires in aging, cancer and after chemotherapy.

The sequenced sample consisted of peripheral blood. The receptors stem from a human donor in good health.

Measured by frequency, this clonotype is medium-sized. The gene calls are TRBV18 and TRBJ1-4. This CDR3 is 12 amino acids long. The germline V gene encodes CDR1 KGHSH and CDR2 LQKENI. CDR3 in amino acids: CASSQSREKLFF.

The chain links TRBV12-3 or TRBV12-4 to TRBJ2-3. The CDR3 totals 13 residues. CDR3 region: CASSLNRQDTQYF.

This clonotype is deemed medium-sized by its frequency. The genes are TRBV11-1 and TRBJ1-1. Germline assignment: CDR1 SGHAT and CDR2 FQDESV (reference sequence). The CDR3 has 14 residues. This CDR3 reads CASSSTPMNTEAFF.

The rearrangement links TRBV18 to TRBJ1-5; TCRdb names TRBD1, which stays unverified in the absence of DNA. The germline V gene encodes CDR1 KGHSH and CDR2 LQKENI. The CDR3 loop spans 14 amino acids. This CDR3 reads CASSRGAGNQPQHF.

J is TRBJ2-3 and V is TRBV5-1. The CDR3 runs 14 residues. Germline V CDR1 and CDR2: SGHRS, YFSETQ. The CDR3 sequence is CASSSATTADTQYF.

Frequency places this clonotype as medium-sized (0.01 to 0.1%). The CDR3 region is CSVETLAGGFGYTF. The gene calls are TRBV29-1 and TRBJ1-2; TCRdb's D call, TRBD1, is unchecked because there is no DNA. CDR3 length equals 14 residues. Per the germline V gene, CDR1 is SQVTM and CDR2 is ANQGSEA. The variable domain in full, with the rest retrieved from reference TRBV29-1 and TRBJ1-2, is SAVISQKPSRDICQRGTSLTIQCQVDSQVTMMFWYRQQPGQSLTLIATANQGSEATYESGFVIDKFPISRPNLTFSTLTVSNMSPEDSSIYLCSVETLAGGFGYTFGSGTRLTVV.

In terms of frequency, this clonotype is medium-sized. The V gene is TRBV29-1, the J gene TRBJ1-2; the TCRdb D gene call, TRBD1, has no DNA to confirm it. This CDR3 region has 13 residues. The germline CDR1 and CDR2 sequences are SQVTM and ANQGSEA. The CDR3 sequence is CSTPGQSNYGYTF.

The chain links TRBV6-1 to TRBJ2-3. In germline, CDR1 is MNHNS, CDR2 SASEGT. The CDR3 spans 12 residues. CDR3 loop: CASSESMVQQYF.

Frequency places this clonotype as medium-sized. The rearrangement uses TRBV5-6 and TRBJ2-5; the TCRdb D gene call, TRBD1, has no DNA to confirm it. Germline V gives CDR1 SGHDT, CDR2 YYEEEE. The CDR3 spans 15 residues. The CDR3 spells CASSLGAGHQETQYF.

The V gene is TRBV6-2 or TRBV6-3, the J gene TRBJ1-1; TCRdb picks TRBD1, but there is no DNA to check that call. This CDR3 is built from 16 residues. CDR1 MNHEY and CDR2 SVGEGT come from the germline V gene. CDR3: CASSYRTGRMNTEAFF.